Listed here are 25 T cell receptor beta chains from one sample, sequenced in a study of tumor and adjacent non-tumor tissue in lung cancer. No cell sorting was done before RNA was extracted from the tissue. This non-tumor lung sample came from over 3 cm beyond the tumor edge. TCRbeta libraries were built with three rounds of nested PCR, modified from ARM-PCR. TCRdb reanalysed the multiplex PCR reads using MiXCR and keeps one entry per CDR3 protein. Of tens of thousands of distinct CDR3 sequences listed, roughly two thirds are singletons. Sequenced input: distant non-tumor lung tissue. These receptors were obtained from a woman between 35 and 50 years old with non-small cell lung cancer.

This clonotype was detected ten times or more. J is TRBJ2-3 and V is TRBV10-2, with D maybe TRBD1 (6 bases). In germline, CDR1 is WSHSY, CDR2 SAAADI. There are 15 residues in the CDR3. Trimming stripped 2 bases from V and 2 bases from J, with 11 bases between. CDR3 loop: CASSEDRMATDTQYF. In DNA, the CDR3 is TGCGCCAGCAGTGAGGACAGGATGGCCACAGATACGCAGTATTTT.

Concerning this clonotype itself: At one end the junction does not follow the germline gene, possibly because of a read error. V and J are TRBV7-9 and TRBJ2-2; D may be TRBD1 (6 bases). This CDR3 is built from 16 residues. The germline V gene has CDR1 SEHNR and CDR2 FQNEAQ (reference sequence). The CDR3 sequence: CASSLGQVANAGELFF. CDR3 nucleotide sequence: TGTGCCAGCAGCTTAGGACAGGTTGCGAACGCCGGGGAGCTGTTTTTT.

In this sample, this clonotype turned up many times. This chain joins TRBV6-5 and TRBJ1-5; D might be TRBD1 (6 bases). Germline V gives CDR1 MNHEY, CDR2 SVGAGI. This CDR3 contains 12 residues. With 6 bases removed from V and 7 bases from J, the gap between germline ends came to 10 bases. The CDR3 loop reads CASRNGQQPQHF. The DNA of the CDR3 is TGTGCCAGCAGAAATGGACAGCAGCCCCAGCATTTT.

As concerns this clonotype: The final CDR3 position lacks the conserved phenylalanine or tryptophan, pointing to a likely read error. This chain links TRBV6-5 with TRBJ2-3; 11 bases map to TRBD2. Germline V lookup: CDR1 MNHEY, CDR2 SVGAGI. CDR3 length equals 15 residues. The CDR3 DNA reads TGTACCAGCAGTTACTCTCGGACTAGCGGGGATACGCAGTATCTT. Translated, it gives CTSSYSRTSGDTQYL.

This clonotype was observed a single time. One junction end does not reproduce the germline sequence, and a read error may be involved. V is TRBV5-5 and J is TRBJ2-7, with 7 bases aligning to TRBD1. Germline CDR1 is SGHKS and CDR2 is YYEKEE (reference sequence). The CDR3 is made up of 14 amino acids. CDR3 in amino acids: CASKPGTDSYEQCF. In DNA form, the CDR3 reads TGTGCCAGTAAGCCCGGGACAGACTCCTATGAGCAGTGCTTC.

The table lists this clonotype with a count of one. Mismatch with germline at one junction end may stem from a read error. CDR3 amino acids: CASRSGSYSYNEQYF. CDR3 bases: TGTGCCAGCAGGTCCGGGTCTTACTCCTACAATGAACAGTACTTC. The chain is built from TRBV5-1 and TRBJ2-1; D is ambiguous. The J call is uncertain, as TRBJ2-7 better fits the DNA end. Germline V lookup: CDR1 SGHRS, CDR2 YFSETQ. The CDR3 sequence is 15 residues long.

This clonotype was observed a single time. The rearrangement links TRBV13 to TRBJ1-4; 7 bases are a match to TRBD1. V shed 3 bases and J 7 bases; nucleotides not matched to a gene: 5. The germline V gene has CDR1 PRHDT and CDR2 FYEKMQ (reference sequence). CDR3 length: 14 amino acids. The CDR3 sequence is CASSFKTGSEKLFF. The CDR3 nucleotides read TGTGCCAGCAGCTTCAAGACAGGGAGTGAAAAACTGTTTTTT.

This clonotype was detected ten times or more. The V and J genes are TRBV2 and TRBJ2-2; 7 bases are a match to TRBD2. Germline V gene lookup returns CDR1 SNHLY and CDR2 FYNNEI. This CDR3 has 14 residues. The trim removed 7 bases at V and 0 bases at J, leaving 2 bases unmatched. The CDR3 region is CASTREPNTGELFF. The CDR3 nucleotides are TGTGCCAGCACGCGGGAGCCGAACACCGGGGAGCTGTTTTTT.

The sample holds a few counts of this clonotype. The CDR3 nucleotides read TGTGCCACCAGTGATTTTAGGGAGAGTGGTACGCAGTATTTT. Encoded protein: CATSDFRESGTQYF. V and J are TRBV24-1 and TRBJ2-3; D may be TRBD2 (5 bases). The CDR3 consists of 14 residues. The germline V and J ends were trimmed by 1 base and 8 bases, with 12 bases remaining between them. The germline V gene encodes CDR1 KGHDR and CDR2 SFDVKD.

For this clonotype: A read error may be the cause here, since a much bigger clone is one base away. This chain connects TRBV28 to TRBJ1-2; 8 bases map to TRBD1. V shed 7 bases, J shed 9 bases, and the junction held 13 bases outside the gene matches. The CDR3 is 14 amino acids. Germline values: CDR1 MDHEN, CDR2 SYDVKM. Written as DNA, the CDR3 is TGTGCCAGCAATTCCCAGACAGGGGTCAAGAGCTACACCTTC. Protein sequence: CASNSQTGVKSYTF.

In the case of this clonotype: The junction differs from germline at one of its ends, possibly a read error. CDR3 sequence (DNA): TGTGCCAGCAATCGGGACTTGAGATCCAATGAGCAGTTTTTC. Translated, it gives CASNRDLRSNEQFF. V usage is TRBV2 and J usage is TRBJ2-1; possibly TRBD2 for D (6 bases). CDR3 length: 14 residues. The germline V gene encodes CDR1 SNHLY and CDR2 FYNNEI.

As to this clonotype: A junction end diverges from the germline sequence, so it may reflect a read error. The rearrangement joins TRBV11-2 to TRBJ2-7; D is perhaps TRBD1 (6 bases). The CDR3 covers 15 residues. CDR1 is SGHAT, CDR2 FQNNGV, per germline. The CDR3 loop is CASSYIRGMAYGQYF. The CDR3 DNA is TGTGCTAGCAGTTATATCAGGGGTATGGCCTACGGGCAGTACTTC.

This clonotype occurred many times. This chain joins TRBV6-5 and TRBJ2-1; weak D call: TRBD2 (6 bases). CDR1 is MNHEY, CDR2 SVGAGI, per germline. Deletions cut 0 bases from V and 9 bases from J, with 6 bases between. The CDR3 covers 12 residues. CDR3 bases: TGTGCCAGCAGTTACTCGGGGGGTGAGCAGTTCTTC. This gives the protein CASSYSGGEQFF.

The rearrangement links TRBV28 to TRBJ2-1; a weak D match, TRBD2 (6 bases). There are 17 residues in the CDR3. V was pared by 7 bases and J by 0 bases, with 19 bases between. CDR1 is MDHEN and CDR2 is SYDVKM in the germline V gene. The CDR3 here is CASNFLAPGGSYNEQFF. The CDR3 bases are TGTGCCAGCAATTTCTTGGCGCCCGGGGGCTCCTACAATGAGCAGTTCTTC.

This clonotype has ten or more counts. The rearrangement links TRBV12-3 or TRBV12-4 to TRBJ1-1; D gene uncertain. V lost 1 base and J lost 2, with 8 bases in between. There are 14 residues in the CDR3. The CDR3 protein is CASSLGGANTEAFF. The CDR3 DNA reads as TGTGCCAGCAGTTTAGGGGGTGCAAACACTGAAGCTTTCTTT.

The V call is TRBV6-6, the J call TRBJ1-3; possibly TRBD1 for D (5 bases). Germline loops: CDR1 MNHNY, CDR2 SVGAGI (reference sequence). V lost 10 bases to trimming and J lost 0 bases, with 19 bases between them. The length of the CDR3 is 16 residues. CDR3 coding DNA: TGTGCCACTAGTTACTCCGGGGACCCCTCTGGAAACACCATATATTTT. This translates into CATSYSGDPSGNTIYF.

In regard to this clonotype: This sequence may be a read error, since a much larger clone differs from it by one base. The genes are TRBV4-1 and TRBJ1-2; D is ambiguous. V was trimmed by 1 base and J by 6 bases, leaving 6 bases between them. Germline V lookup: CDR1 MGHRA, CDR2 YSYEKL. This CDR3 is built from 12 residues. CDR3 residues: CASSQGGHGYTF. The CDR3 DNA reads as TGCGCCAGCAGCCAAGGAGGTCATGGCTACACCTTC.

Turning to this clonotype: A read error may be the cause here, since a much bigger clone is one base away. The chain employs TRBV10-3 and TRBJ2-3; 8 bases match TRBD2. Germline V gene data show CDR1 as ENHRY and CDR2 as SYGVKD. The CDR3 has 15 amino acids. V shed 3 bases, J shed 2 bases, and the junction held 4 bases outside the gene matches. The CDR3 region is CAISDTSGPTDTQYF. The CDR3 DNA sequence: TGTGCCATCAGTGACACTAGCGGCCCCACAGATACGCAGTATTTT.

This clonotype has just a few counts. This may be a read error: a much more frequent sequence differs by one nucleotide. This chain joins TRBV30 and TRBJ2-3, with unresolved D. Germline V gene lookup returns CDR1 GTSNPN and CDR2 SVGIG (reference sequence). V was cut by 3 bases and J by 8 bases, with 9 bases left in between. The length of the CDR3 is 11 residues. CDR3 nucleotide sequence: TGTGCCTGGAGGCGCCCGGGTACGCAGTATTTT. Translation gives CAWRRPGTQYF.

A note on this clonotype: Compared with germline, one end of the junction differs, possibly owing to a read error. This chain joins TRBV7-9 and TRBJ1-5; D is undetermined. CDR3 length: 15 residues. Germline-derived CDR1 and CDR2 are SEHNR and FQNEAQ (reference sequence). CDR3 in DNA: TGTGTCAGCAGCTTAAACCTAGAGGGCAATCAGCCCCAGCATTTT. Its protein product is CVSSLNLEGNQPQHF.

With respect to this clonotype: This may arise from a read error, as a much more abundant clone is one base away. The chain couples TRBV12-3 or TRBV12-4 to TRBJ2-3, with TRBD2 identical over 9 bases. The CDR3 has 15 amino acids. J was trimmed by 6 bases and V by 8 bases; bases with no gene match: 12. CDR3 amino acids: CASGGLAPGGDTQYF. In nucleotides, the CDR3 is TGTGCCAGCGGGGGACTAGCTCCCGGGGGGGATACGCAGTATTTT.

This clonotype rates as medium-sized. The CDR3 nucleotides are TGTGCCACTCAGGGGGTAGTAACAGATACGCAGTATTTT. This codes for CATQGVVTDTQYF. The genes are TRBV6-5 and TRBJ2-3; 7 bases fit TRBD1. CDR1 is MNHEY, CDR2 SVGAGI, per germline. The CDR3 length is 13 residues. With 10 bases clipped from V and 3 bases from J, the junction kept 7 bases outside the gene matches.

Notes on this clonotype: Germline and junction disagree at one end, which may indicate a read error. V and J are TRBV11-2 and TRBJ2-7, with D uncertain. The CDR3 spans 13 residues. From germline, CDR1 is SGHAT and CDR2 FQNNGV. CDR3 in amino acids: CASSQDLLYEQYF. The CDR3 DNA is TGTGCCAGCAGCCAAGACCTTTTATACGAGCAATACTTC.

For this clonotype: Because the CDR3 is missing its conserved closing phenylalanine or tryptophan, this is likely a read error. V and J are TRBV6-6 and TRBJ2-7; 11 bases are a match to TRBD2. Per the germline V gene, CDR1 is MNHNY and CDR2 is SVGAGI (reference sequence). The CDR3 sequence is 14 residues long. Unmatched junction bases numbered 10, after V lost 10 bases and J lost 5 bases. The CDR3, as DNA: TGTGCCACCAGGGGAACTAGCGGGAGAGACGAGCAGTACCTC. It is translated as CATRGTSGRDEQYL.

Regarding this clonotype: A much larger clone lies one base from this, so it may be a read error. This rearrangement joins TRBV5-1 to TRBJ2-2, with TRBD2 matching 7 bases. The CDR3 runs 14 residues. Per germline, CDR1 SGHRS and CDR2 YFSETQ. V lost 1 base, J lost 5 bases, and 2 bases stayed unmatched. The CDR3 here is CASSLTSETGELFF. CDR3 bases: TGCGCCAGCAGCTTGACTAGCGAAACCGGGGAGCTGTTTTTT.